This paragraph reports one T cell receptor (beta chain). A junction end diverges from the germline sequence, so it may reflect a read error. This sample also contains other DNA sequences that code for the same CDR3. The protocol was immunoSEQ multiplex PCR, while the TCRdb copy is restricted to in-frame clones and leaves out a portion. The sample records 52,000 or so clones, 92% being singletons. The sample originates from a study of T cell changes during pregnancy in multiple sclerosis. The source is a female donor with multiple sclerosis, enrolled in a pregnancy study. The starting material was CD4+ T cells from peripheral blood mononuclear cells, obtained in the second trimester of pregnancy.

CDR3 in DNA: TGTAGCTCCCATGAAGCTTTCTTT. Translated, it gives CSSHEAFF. V gene TRBV29-1 combines with J gene TRBJ1-1; D unresolved. The CDR3 length is 8 residues. CDR1 and CDR2 (germline): SQVTM, ANQGSEA.